These 10 T cell receptor beta chains came from one sample sequenced in a study of identical twins. TCRdb reprocessed the 5' RACE reads via MiXCR and lists one record per CDR3 protein. The sample lists roughly 720,000 distinct CDR3 sequences, 15% to 20% occurring once. These records were also assigned to another study, of T cells expressing NK-cell markers.

The sample comprised PBMCs. The receptors shown here come from a woman under 30 in good health.

This chain links TRBV29-1 with TRBJ2-7; possibly TRBD1 or TRBD2 for D (5 bases each). The CDR3 runs to 11 residues. Per the germline V gene, CDR1 is SQVTM and CDR2 is ANQGSEA. V lost 2 bases and J 4 bases, leaving 6 bases between the germline ends. The CDR3 region has the DNA TGCAGCGTTGAATGGGGGTACGAGCAGTACTTC. This translates into CSVEWGYEQYF.

The genes are TRBV3-1 and TRBJ2-6; perhaps TRBD1 as D (6 bases). V was pared by 7 bases and J by 2 bases, with 27 bases between. Per the germline V gene, CDR1 is LGHDT and CDR2 is YNNKEL (reference sequence). This CDR3 contains 20 residues. The CDR3 sequence is CASTSLTRDTRVAGANVLTF. DNA for the CDR3: TGTGCCAGCACCTCACTCACCCGGGACACGCGCGTGGCTGGGGCCAACGTCCTGACTTTC.

The sample holds a few counts of this clonotype. The chain joins TRBV3-1 to TRBJ1-2, with 9 nucleotides matching TRBD1. From germline, CDR1 is LGHDT and CDR2 YNNKEL (reference sequence). J gave up 8 bases and V 4 bases, and 8 bases lay outside the gene matches. CDR3 length equals 14 residues. CDR3 in amino acids: CASSPRDRVQGYTF. CDR3 nucleotides: TGTGCCAGCAGCCCTCGGGACAGGGTGCAAGGCTACACCTTC.

The rearrangement links TRBV20-1 to TRBJ2-5; no firm D call. The CDR3 totals 14 residues. CDR1 and CDR2 (germline): DFQATT, SNEGSKA (reference sequence). Trimming took 6 bases from V and 4 from J, leaving 18 bases between them. The CDR3 bases are TGCAGTGCAATAGGTGACGGATTAGGAGAGACCCAGTACTTC. Its translation: CSAIGDGLGETQYF.

This clonotype was seen a few times. V usage is TRBV5-1 and J usage is TRBJ2-3; 9 positions agree with TRBD2. The length of the CDR3 is 15 residues. In germline, CDR1 is SGHRS, CDR2 YFSETQ. Germline trimming cut 6 bases from V and 0 bases from J; bases unmatched to any gene: 5. This chain's CDR3 is CASKVLAGSTDTQYF. CDR3 nucleotides: TGCGCCAGCAAAGTGCTAGCGGGAAGCACAGATACGCAGTATTTT.

This clonotype was counted only a few times. V usage is TRBV9 and J usage is TRBJ2-2; a possible D gene is TRBD2 (5 bases). The length of the CDR3 is 17 residues. V was clipped by 0 bases and J by 5 bases, with 17 bases between them. Germline V gene data show CDR1 as SGDLS and CDR2 as YYNGEE. This CDR3 reads CASSVARRLRGTGELFF. DNA of the CDR3: TGTGCCAGCAGCGTAGCTCGGAGGCTTCGGGGTACCGGGGAGCTGTTTTTT.

This chain links TRBV20-1 with TRBJ1-1; D call uncertain. The ends were cut back, 4 bases at V and 5 bases at J, with 14 bases in the middle. CDR1 and CDR2 (germline): DFQATT, SNEGSKA (reference sequence). The CDR3 runs 13 residues. The CDR3 sequence is CSAKAGPGTEAFF. The CDR3 DNA is TGCAGTGCTAAGGCAGGACCGGGTACTGAAGCTTTCTTT.

V and J are TRBV12-3 or TRBV12-4 and TRBJ2-5; 7 bases match TRBD2. The CDR3 extends over 15 amino acids. V shed 0 bases, J shed 2 bases, and the junction held 3 bases outside the gene matches. This CDR3 is CASSLAGREQETQYF. The CDR3 nucleotides read TGTGCCAGCAGTTTAGCGGGGCGGGAGCAAGAGACCCAGTACTTC.

This clonotype has only a few counts. This sequence joins TRBV29-1 and TRBJ2-3, with D perhaps TRBD2 (5 bases). CDR3 length: 14 residues. In germline, CDR1 is SQVTM, CDR2 ANQGSEA. The germline V and J ends were trimmed by 6 bases and 0 bases, with 13 bases remaining between them. Here the CDR3 DNA reads TGCAGCGTCCCCACTAGTTACAGCACAGATACGCAGTATTTT. Amino acid sequence: CSVPTSYSTDTQYF.

A few counts support this clonotype. The chain has TRBV14 and TRBJ2-7; unclear D gene. CDR3 length: 14 residues. Trimming removed 0 bases from V and 4 bases from J, with 10 bases in between. From germline, CDR1 is SGHDN and CDR2 FVKESK. The CDR3 DNA sequence: TGTGCCAGCAGCCAAGATAGCAACGGATACGAGCAGTACTTC. As protein: CASSQDSNGYEQYF.